What follows are 22 T cell receptor beta chains derived from one specimen sequenced in a study of cytomegalovirus exposure and HLA in healthy donors. PCR employed 60 Vbeta and 13 Jbeta primers. Clones were read by immunoSEQ multiplex PCR, and TCRdb kept only the in-frame ones, dropping some. The profile shows 89,000 or so clones, approximately 84% of them singletons. The specimen sequenced was PBMCs. The receptors shown here come from a woman in her late teens or twenties in good health and CMV-seropositive.

The V call is TRBV6-5, the J call TRBJ2-7; TRBD2 might be the D (6 bases). Germline V lookup: CDR1 MNHEY, CDR2 SVGAGI. The CDR3 has 15 amino acids. Trimming stripped 2 bases from V and 3 bases from J, with 14 bases between. The CDR3 nucleotides are TGTGCCAGCAGTTACCTGACTAGAACACTCTACGAGCAGTACTTC. Protein: CASSYLTRTLYEQYF.

This chain uses TRBV5-1 with TRBJ2-3; perhaps TRBD2 as D (6 bases). Germline CDR1 reads SGHRS; CDR2 reads YFSETQ. The length of the CDR3 is 15 residues. Deletions cut 4 bases from V and 2 bases from J, with 14 bases between. The DNA of the CDR3 is TGCGCCAGCAGCAGGAGGGACTTCTCCACAGATACGCAGTATTTT. This encodes CASSRRDFSTDTQYF.

V is TRBV29-1 and J is TRBJ2-7, with D maybe TRBD2 (6 bases). CDR1 is SQVTM, CDR2 ANQGSEA, per germline. The CDR3 spans 13 residues. Trimming pared 6 bases from V and 0 bases from J, leaving 12 bases between. The CDR3 DNA is TGCAGCGTGGTAGCGGAGCCCTCCTACGAGCAGTACTTC. Translated, it gives CSVVAEPSYEQYF.

The CDR3 bases are TGCGCCAGCAGCTTGGGACAGGTTGGCGCAGATACGCAGTATTTT. Its protein is CASSLGQVGADTQYF. The chain recombines TRBV5-1 with TRBJ2-3; maybe TRBD1 (6 bases). This CDR3 contains 15 residues. Germline CDR1 and CDR2: SGHRS and YFSETQ. V lost 0 bases and J lost 4, with 12 bases in between.

The J gene is TRBJ1-1, the V gene TRBV6-5, with D possibly TRBD1 on 6 matching bases. From germline, CDR1 is MNHEY and CDR2 SVGAGI. The CDR3 runs to 13 residues. Trimming cost V 7 bases and J 1 base, with 10 bases left between them. CDR3 sequence: CASKRTENTEAFF. The CDR3 nucleotides read TGTGCCAGCAAAAGGACAGAGAACACTGAAGCTTTCTTT.

V is TRBV27 and J is TRBJ1-4; a weak D match, TRBD1 (5 bases). Germline assignment: CDR1 MNHEY and CDR2 SMNVEV (reference sequence). The CDR3 runs to 14 residues. Trimming removed 3 bases at V and 5 bases at J, with 10 bases between. CDR3 loop: CASSFTGTNEKLFF. The DNA for the CDR3 is TGTGCCAGCAGTTTTACAGGAACGAATGAAAAACTGTTTTTT.

The V call is TRBV2, the J call TRBJ2-7, with D perhaps TRBD2 (6 bases). Germline V gene sequence: CDR1 SNHLY, CDR2 FYNNEI. The V and J ends lost 1 base and 2 bases respectively, with 12 bases between them. CDR3 size: 15 residues. This CDR3 reads CASSEGSRRAYEQYF. DNA of the CDR3: TGTGCCAGCAGTGAAGGGAGTCGGAGGGCCTACGAGCAGTACTTC.

The chain combines TRBV5-1 with TRBJ1-3; 11 nucleotides agree with TRBD1. After removal of 3 bases from V and 3 bases from J, the junction contained 2 bases not matched to a gene. The V gene's germline CDR1 is SGHRS and CDR2 YFSETQ. The CDR3 is 15 amino acids. CDR3 protein: CASSSDRGLGNTIYF. The CDR3 region has the DNA TGCGCCAGCAGCTCGGACAGGGGGCTTGGAAACACCATATATTTT.

The chain couples TRBV7-2 to TRBJ2-7; TRBD1 agrees at 9 bases. The V and J ends lost 1 base and 3 bases, in that order; junction bases with no gene match: 13. CDR1 is SGHTA and CDR2 is FQGNSA in the germline V gene. CDR3 length equals 18 residues. The CDR3 DNA reads TGTGCCAGCAGCTTAGTTCCCGGGACAGGGTTCCTATTCTACGAGCAGTACTTC. It specifies CASSLVPGTGFLFYEQYF.

J is TRBJ1-1 and V is TRBV15, with 7 positions matching TRBD1. The ends lost 7 bases at V and 8 bases at J; junction bases unmatched: 16. The length of the CDR3 is 15 residues. CDR1 is LNHNV, CDR2 YYDKDF, per germline (reference sequence). Here the CDR3 reads CATTEGARYPLEAFF. DNA for the CDR3: TGTGCCACCACCGAGGGGGCCCGTTATCCCCTCGAAGCTTTCTTT.

The chain has TRBV13 and TRBJ2-1; 11 bases fit TRBD2. V lost 4 bases to trimming and J lost 0 bases; unmatched junction nucleotides: 11. The CDR3 contains 19 residues. CDR1 is PRHDT, CDR2 FYEKMQ, per germline (reference sequence). This chain's CDR3 is CASSSEPLAGGISYNEQFF. DNA for the CDR3: TGTGCCAGCAGCTCCGAACCGCTAGCGGGGGGTATCTCCTACAATGAGCAGTTCTTC. Filled out from reference TRBV13 and TRBJ2-1, the complete variable domain reads AAGVIQSPRHLIKEKRETATLKCYPIPRHDTVYWYQQGPGQDPQFLISFYEKMQSDKGSIPDRFSAQQFSDYHSELNMSSLELGDSALYFCASSSEPLAGGISYNEQFFGPGTRLTVL.

This sequence joins TRBV2 and TRBJ2-3; 9 bases are shared with TRBD2. CDR3 size: 15 residues. From germline, CDR1 is SNHLY and CDR2 FYNNEI. J was trimmed by 4 bases and V by 3 bases; bases with no gene match: 5. The CDR3 region is CASSEILAGADTQYF. In DNA, the CDR3 is TGTGCCAGCAGTGAGATTTTAGCGGGAGCAGATACGCAGTATTTT.

This clone was observed a handful of times. CDR3 amino acids: CASSSTGSYYEQYF. CDR3 coding DNA: TGTGCCAGCAGCTCCACCGGGTCCTACTACGAGCAGTACTTC. This chain joins TRBV7-9 and TRBJ2-7; no reliable D call. Germline V lookup: CDR1 SEHNR, CDR2 FQNEAQ (reference sequence). The CDR3 length is 14 residues. V was trimmed by 4 bases and J by 3 bases, leaving 13 bases between them.

This clone was recorded only once. V usage is TRBV5-1 and J usage is TRBJ2-7; 7 bases map to TRBD1. Germline CDR1 SGHRS, CDR2 YFSETQ. The CDR3 spans 14 residues. V was clipped by 2 bases and J by 3 bases; unmatched bases: 5. The CDR3 coding sequence is TGCGCCAGCAGCTTTGAGTACAGGGGCTACGAGCAGTACTTC. Translated: CASSFEYRGYEQYF.

J is TRBJ2-2 and V is TRBV28; tentative D call: TRBD2 (5 bases). Trimming shortened V by 8 bases and J by 8 bases, and 12 bases separated the two germline ends. Germline V gene lookup returns CDR1 MDHEN and CDR2 SYDVKM. The CDR3 contains 12 residues. The CDR3 DNA is TGTGCCAGCGCCCTAGCTTTGGGGGAGCTGTTTTTT. This codes for CASALALGELFF. Drawing the rest from reference TRBV28 and TRBJ2-2, the complete variable domain is DVKVTQSSRYLVKRTGEKVFLECVQDMDHENMFWYRQDPGLGLRLIYFSYDVKMKEKGDIPEGYSVSREKKERFSLILESASTNQTSMYLCASALALGELFFGEGSRLTVL.

This clone was counted only a few times. Other nucleotide sequences from this sample produce the same CDR3. V is TRBV6-6 and J is TRBJ2-3; weak D call: TRBD2 (5 bases). V shed 5 bases and J shed 6 bases, with 6 bases lying between them. Germline CDR1 MNHNY, CDR2 SVGAGI (reference sequence). There are 11 residues in the CDR3. The CDR3 reads CASSGGDTQYF. As DNA, the CDR3 is TGTGCCAGCAGTGGCGGGGATACGCAGTATTTT.

The V and J genes are TRBV6-5 and TRBJ2-5; 9 bases map to TRBD2. The CDR3 has 15 residues. Germline V gives CDR1 MNHEY, CDR2 SVGAGI. V was clipped by 7 bases and J by 4 bases; unmatched bases: 10. The CDR3 region has the DNA TGTGCCAGCACTCAACCGGGACTAGCTGGAGAGACCCAGTACTTC. Translation: CASTQPGLAGETQYF.

The CDR3 sequence is CASSVRGIGNQPQHF. Written as DNA, the CDR3 is TGTGCCAGCAGCGTCAGGGGGATAGGGAATCAGCCCCAGCATTTT. This chain connects TRBV13 to TRBJ1-5; 7 bases agree with TRBD1. J was trimmed by 4 bases and V by 5 bases; bases with no gene match: 8. CDR3 length: 15 amino acids. Germline CDR1 PRHDT, CDR2 FYEKMQ (reference sequence).

The chain carries TRBV7-9 and TRBJ2-7; 12 nucleotides agree with TRBD2. The J segment lost 0 bases and the V segment lost 0 bases, leaving 6 bases of the junction unmatched. CDR3 length: 18 residues. The V gene's germline CDR1 is SEHNR and CDR2 FQNEAQ (reference sequence). CDR3 sequence reads: CASSLAMRTSGTSYEQYF. For the CDR3, the DNA is TGTGCCAGCAGCTTAGCAATGAGGACTAGCGGGACCTCCTACGAGCAGTACTTC.

The J gene is TRBJ2-2, the V gene TRBV25-1; 7 nucleotides match TRBD2. Germline V gene lookup returns CDR1 MGHDK and CDR2 SYGVNS. V was pared by 3 bases and J by 1 base, with 5 bases of the junction left unmatched. The CDR3 covers 16 residues. The DNA of the CDR3 is TGTGCCAGCAGTGAGCAGGCGGGGGAGAACACCGGGGAGCTGTTTTTT. This codes for CASSEQAGENTGELFF.

This clone was picked up one time. The gene calls are TRBV9 and TRBJ2-1, with D perhaps TRBD1 (6 bases). This CDR3 comprises 15 residues. V was pared by 0 bases and J by 3 bases, with 10 bases between. From germline, CDR1 is SGDLS and CDR2 YYNGEE. The CDR3 reads CASSVEGVGYNEQFF. CDR3 nucleotide sequence: TGTGCCAGCAGCGTAGAGGGGGTCGGCTACAATGAGCAGTTCTTC.

A single count supports this clone. V and J are TRBV6-5 and TRBJ2-1; TRBD1 might be the D (6 bases). Germline CDR1 reads MNHEY; CDR2 reads SVGAGI. The CDR3 sequence is 15 residues long. The V end lost 0 bases, the J end lost 7 bases, and 13 bases lay between the germline ends. CDR3 DNA: TGTGCCAGCAGTTACTCGGGGGCCCCCGGGAATGAGCAGTTCTTC. Its translation: CASSYSGAPGNEQFF.